A single sample is the source of the 25 T cell receptor beta chains below, sequenced in a study of beta chain features in type 1 diabetes. General study points: TCRB CDR3 length was moderately but significantly reduced in all four CD4+ subsets of Type 1 diabetes patients.

These receptors' antigens are unknown. All of the isolated RNA was reverse transcribed, so expressed TCRB transcripts were sequenced. Sequenced by immunoSEQ multiplex PCR; TCRdb stores in-frame clones only, minus some. The table records hundreds of thousands of clones, over 10% of them present only once. The sequencing sample was made of naive CD4+ T cells from blood. These TCRs come from a man aged 18 to 30 with type 1 diabetes.

This clone was recorded a few times. V usage is TRBV10-3 and J usage is TRBJ2-7; 9 bases fit TRBD1. The CDR3 length is 14 residues. The J segment lost 8 bases and the V segment lost 4 bases, leaving 9 bases of the junction unmatched. Germline CDR1 and CDR2: ENHRY and SYGVKD. This CDR3 reads CAISVGTGLTQQYF. In DNA form, the CDR3 reads TGTGCCATCAGTGTTGGGACAGGGCTTACGCAGCAGTACTTC.

This clone was observed a handful of times. CDR3 sequence reads: CASSRSGQGAPVYEQYF. CDR3 nucleotide sequence: TGTGCCAGCAGCCGATCGGGACAGGGGGCCCCTGTTTACGAGCAGTACTTC. The gene calls are TRBV28 and TRBJ2-7; TRBD1 aligns across 12 bases. The CDR3 consists of 17 residues. CDR1 is MDHEN and CDR2 is SYDVKM in the germline V gene. J gave up 4 bases and V 6 bases, and 13 bases lay outside the gene matches.

The rearrangement links TRBV5-4 to TRBJ2-7; D tentatively reads TRBD1 or TRBD2 (5 bases each). Germline V gene data show CDR1 as SGHNT and CDR2 as YYREEE (reference sequence). This CDR3 has 16 residues. Trimming cost V 0 bases and J 2 bases, with 15 bases left between them. CDR3 in amino acids: CASSLDRSGEAYEQYF. The DNA of the CDR3 is TGTGCCAGCAGCTTGGACAGGTCCGGGGAAGCCTACGAGCAGTACTTC.

A remark on this clone: At the DNA level, this CDR3 is encoded by other sequences in the same sample as well. The chain carries TRBV5-1 and TRBJ2-7; D is ambiguous. V was cut by 3 bases and J by 0 bases, with 1 base left in between. The CDR3 consists of 11 residues. From germline, CDR1 is SGHRS and CDR2 YFSETQ. The CDR3 bases are TGCGCCAGCAGCTCCTCCTACGAGCAGTACTTC. Its translation is CASSSSYEQYF. The entire variable domain, with the rest obtained from reference TRBV5-1 and TRBJ2-7, is as follows: KAGVTQTPRYLIKTRGQQVTLSCSPISGHRSVSWYQQTPGQGLQFLFEYFSETQRNKGNFPGRFSGRQFSNSRSEMNVSTLELGDSALYLCASSSSYEQYFGPGTRLTVT.

The V gene is TRBV4-1, the J gene TRBJ1-5; D is perhaps TRBD1 (5 bases). The CDR3 contains 16 residues. V was trimmed by 0 bases and J by 9 bases, leaving 18 bases between them. Germline V gene data show CDR1 as MGHRA and CDR2 as YSYEKL. The CDR3 is CASSQDYTRGVRPQHF. CDR3 nucleotide sequence: TGCGCCAGCAGCCAAGACTACACGAGAGGGGTTCGGCCCCAGCATTTT.

This clone turned up a few times. The chain recombines TRBV29-1 with TRBJ1-2, with D possibly matching TRBD1 (6 bases). This CDR3 region has 15 residues. V was pared by 1 base and J by 0 bases, with 12 bases between. Germline values: CDR1 SQVTM, CDR2 ANQGSEA. CDR3 in DNA: TGCAGCGTTGAAGGTCGGGACAACTCTAACTATGGCTACACCTTC. Translation: CSVEGRDNSNYGYTF.

This clone was counted only a few times. Within the sample, other DNA sequences also encode this same CDR3. The V call is TRBV28, the J call TRBJ1-2; 8 nucleotides agree with TRBD1. Germline trimming cut 6 bases from V and 2 bases from J; bases unmatched to any gene: 2. Germline V gives CDR1 MDHEN, CDR2 SYDVKM. This CDR3 is built from 13 residues. Here the CDR3 reads CASSPGGNYGYTF. In DNA form, the CDR3 reads TGTGCCAGCAGCCCAGGGGGCAACTATGGCTACACCTTC.

This clone appeared a few times. This rearrangement joins TRBV27 to TRBJ2-7, with D perhaps given as TRBD1 or TRBD2 (5 bases each). The CDR3 is 14 amino acids. Germline CDR1 and CDR2: MNHEY and SMNVEV (reference sequence). Deletions cut 7 bases from V and 0 bases from J, with 13 bases between. The CDR3 protein is CASNPGTVSYEQYF. CDR3 nucleotide sequence: TGTGCCAGCAACCCCGGGACGGTCTCCTACGAGCAGTACTTC.

This chain uses TRBV9 with TRBJ2-3; TRBD2 might be the D (5 bases). V lost 1 base and J 3 bases, leaving 9 bases between the germline ends. Per germline, CDR1 SGDLS and CDR2 YYNGEE. The CDR3 length is 14 residues. CDR3 region: CASSVTPGTDTQYF. The CDR3 nucleotides read TGTGCCAGCAGCGTAACTCCGGGAACAGATACGCAGTATTTT.

The chain uses TRBV29-1 and TRBJ1-4; no clear D gene. The CDR3 length is 15 residues. Germline values: CDR1 SQVTM, CDR2 ANQGSEA. The V gene lost 4 bases and the J gene lost 0 bases, with 12 bases spanning the gap. For the CDR3, the DNA is TGCAGCGTTGGAGGGTCACCTACAACTAATGAAAAACTGTTTTTT. Translation gives CSVGGSPTTNEKLFF.

The chain combines TRBV25-1 with TRBJ1-2; D may be TRBD1 (5 bases). Trimming took 1 base from V and 4 from J, leaving 7 bases between them. This CDR3 contains 13 residues. CDR1 and CDR2 from the germline V gene are MGHDK and SYGVNS. The chain's CDR3 is CASSEFDSYGYTF. The CDR3 DNA sequence: TGTGCCAGCAGTGAATTTGACAGCTATGGCTACACCTTC.

In this sample, this clone turned up once. This chain joins TRBV6-6 and TRBJ1-2; unclear D gene. The CDR3 length is 15 residues. Germline values: CDR1 MNHNY, CDR2 SVGAGI (reference sequence). Between the trimmed V and J ends, which lost 6 bases and 4 bases, there was a span of 18 bases. This CDR3 is CASSLTGELSYGYTF. CDR3 DNA: TGTGCCAGCAGCCTTACCGGGGAATTAAGCTATGGCTACACCTTC.

The V gene is TRBV18, the J gene TRBJ1-2, with 7 bases matching TRBD1. Germline V lookup: CDR1 KGHSH, CDR2 LQKENI. The V and J ends lost 6 bases and 0 bases, in that order; junction bases with no gene match: 7. The CDR3 contains 15 residues. The CDR3 sequence is CASSRDSEPNYGYTF. DNA of the CDR3: TGTGCCAGCTCGAGGGACAGCGAACCTAACTATGGCTACACCTTC.

This clone was seen more than once but under ten times. Here the CDR3 reads CATDRGPYEQYF. CDR3 coding DNA: TGTGCCACGGACAGGGGCCCCTACGAGCAGTACTTC. The chain joins TRBV2 to TRBJ2-7; 9 bases match TRBD1. The CDR3 covers 12 residues. Germline trimming cut 10 bases from V and 2 bases from J; bases unmatched to any gene: 3. Germline CDR1 and CDR2: SNHLY and FYNNEI.

There are a few counts of this clone. The rearrangement links TRBV14 to TRBJ1-2; TRBD1 is a possible D gene (5 bases). The CDR3 has 14 residues. Trimming pared 3 bases from V and 4 bases from J, leaving 12 bases between. Germline CDR1 SGHDN, CDR2 FVKESK. The CDR3 loop is CASSHASGTYGYTF. CDR3 DNA sequence: TGTGCCAGCAGCCATGCTTCCGGGACCTATGGCTACACCTTC.

The rearrangement uses TRBV2 and TRBJ1-3; D unresolved. Looked up from germline, CDR1 is SNHLY and CDR2 is FYNNEI. The CDR3 is 13 residues long. V lost 8 bases and J 4 bases, leaving 12 bases between the germline ends. CDR3 in DNA: TGTGCCAGCGAGACGGGCGGAGGAAACACCATATATTTT. As protein: CASETGGGNTIYF.

The chain combines TRBV5-1 with TRBJ2-5; no firm D call. Trimming left V 3 bases short and J 0 bases short, with 12 bases between. Germline V gives CDR1 SGHRS, CDR2 YFSETQ. This CDR3 is built from 15 residues. CDR3 sequence reads: CASSSRHAYQETQYF. CDR3 DNA: TGCGCCAGCAGCTCCAGACACGCGTACCAAGAGACCCAGTACTTC.

The chain couples TRBV19 to TRBJ2-7; TRBD1 matches at 8 bases. CDR1 and CDR2 (germline): LNHDA, SQIVND (reference sequence). J gave up 4 bases and V 3 bases, and 8 bases lay outside the gene matches. This CDR3 comprises 15 residues. For the CDR3, the DNA is TGTGCCAGTAGTATGGAACAGGGGGTGGAGTACGAGCAGTACTTC. This gives the protein CASSMEQGVEYEQYF.

This chain links TRBV27 with TRBJ2-7; 8 bases align to TRBD1. The length of the CDR3 is 16 residues. In germline, CDR1 is MNHEY, CDR2 SMNVEV (reference sequence). With 3 bases clipped from V and 2 bases from J, the junction kept 9 bases outside the gene matches. For the CDR3, the DNA is TGTGCCAGCAGTTTCGAGGGACAGGCGATACCCTACGAGCAGTACTTC. The encoded protein is CASSFEGQAIPYEQYF.

This chain joins TRBV5-1 and TRBJ1-2; 8 nucleotides line up with TRBD1. The trim removed 4 bases at V and 5 bases at J, leaving 10 bases unmatched. CDR3 length: 15 amino acids. Germline V lookup: CDR1 SGHRS, CDR2 YFSETQ. CDR3 residues: CASSPGTGPAYGYTF. DNA for the CDR3: TGCGCCAGCAGCCCCGGGACAGGACCCGCTTATGGCTACACCTTC.

This chain joins TRBV9 and TRBJ1-1; no definite D call. The V end was cut by 4 bases, the J end by 1 base, with 11 bases between. Per the germline V gene, CDR1 is SGDLS and CDR2 is YYNGEE. The CDR3 has 14 residues. CDR3: CASSPRMANTEAFF. CDR3 coding DNA: TGTGCCAGCAGCCCCCGGATGGCGAACACTGAAGCTTTCTTT.

This clone showed up just a few times. The rearrangement uses TRBV4-1 and TRBJ2-5; D possibly matches TRBD1 or TRBD2 (5 bases each). V was clipped by 1 base and J by 5 bases, with 14 bases between them. Per the germline V gene, CDR1 is MGHRA and CDR2 is YSYEKL. CDR3 size: 15 residues. The CDR3 region has the DNA TGCGCCAGCAGCCAAGTAGCACGGGGCAGGGAGACCCAGTACTTC. As protein: CASSQVARGRETQYF.

This clone was seen a few times. J is TRBJ2-5 and V is TRBV6-6; 8 bases agree with TRBD2. Germline CDR1 reads MNHNY; CDR2 reads SVGAGI (reference sequence). The length of the CDR3 is 14 residues. Trimming cost V 7 bases and J 3 bases; bases outside gene matches: 7. The CDR3: CASNLPAGEETQYF. Here the CDR3 DNA reads TGTGCCAGCAATTTGCCAGCGGGGGAAGAGACCCAGTACTTC.

This sequence joins TRBV15 and TRBJ2-3; 9 nucleotides agree with TRBD1. Germline V gene data show CDR1 as LNHNV and CDR2 as YYDKDF (reference sequence). The CDR3 totals 17 residues. V lost 1 base to trimming and J lost 2 bases; unmatched junction nucleotides: 7. The CDR3 region has the DNA TGTGCCACCAGCAGAGGAGTGGGGACAGGGTTCACAGATACGCAGTATTTT. It translates to CATSRGVGTGFTDTQYF.

This sequence joins TRBV29-1 and TRBJ1-2, with D possibly being TRBD1 (5 bases). V lost 6 bases and J 0 bases, leaving 8 bases between the germline ends. CDR1 is SQVTM and CDR2 is ANQGSEA in the germline V gene. CDR3 length equals 12 residues. CDR3 nucleotides: TGCAGCGTCCGACAGACTAACTATGGCTACACCTTC. This sequence encodes CSVRQTNYGYTF.